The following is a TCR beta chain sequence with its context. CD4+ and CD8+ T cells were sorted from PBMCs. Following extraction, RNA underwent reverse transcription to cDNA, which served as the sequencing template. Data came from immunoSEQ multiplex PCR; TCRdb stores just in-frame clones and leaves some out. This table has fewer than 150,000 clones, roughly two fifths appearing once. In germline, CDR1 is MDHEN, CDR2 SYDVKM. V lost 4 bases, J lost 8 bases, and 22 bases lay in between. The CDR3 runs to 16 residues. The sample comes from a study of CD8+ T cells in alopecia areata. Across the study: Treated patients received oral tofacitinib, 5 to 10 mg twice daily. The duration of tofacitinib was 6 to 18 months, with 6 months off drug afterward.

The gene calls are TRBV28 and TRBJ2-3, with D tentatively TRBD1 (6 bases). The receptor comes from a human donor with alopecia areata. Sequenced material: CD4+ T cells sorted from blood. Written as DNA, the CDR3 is TGTGCCAGCAGTTCTCCTTTTGTGGGGGCTGGGGGTACGCAGTATTTT. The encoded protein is CASSSPFVGAGGTQYF.